The next 23 T cell receptor beta chains were all read from a single sample in a study of CD8 T cells in Susac syndrome. Reverse transcription used roughly 0.5 to 1 ug RNA and random hexamers. Each CDR3 protein gets one entry after TCRdb re-called the immunoSEQ multiplex PCR reads with MiXCR. The table records 200,000 or so distinct CDR3 sequences, approximately 95% of them present only once. The source material was CD8+ T cells from PBMCs. Receptor source: a human donor with Susac syndrome.

The J gene is TRBJ2-1, the V gene TRBV25-1, with 8 bases matching TRBD1. CDR1 and CDR2 from the germline V gene are MGHDK and SYGVNS. J lost 8 bases, V lost 3 bases, and 3 bases had no gene match. The CDR3 spans 13 residues. CDR3 DNA: TGTGCCAGCAGTGAGGACAGGGAGGATGAGCAGTTCTTC. This sequence encodes CASSEDREDEQFF.

This chain uses TRBV7-9 with TRBJ2-5; D call uncertain. CDR1 SEHNR and CDR2 FQNEAQ come from the germline V gene (reference sequence). Trimming shortened V by 1 base and J by 2 bases, and 8 bases separated the two germline ends. This CDR3 region has 14 residues. The CDR3: CASSLVQLQETQYF. The CDR3 nucleotides read TGTGCCAGCAGCTTAGTCCAGTTACAAGAGACCCAGTACTTC.

The chain recombines TRBV4-2 with TRBJ1-1; D ambiguous. This CDR3 has 13 amino acids. V shed 4 bases and J shed 7 bases, with 13 bases lying between them. Germline CDR1 is LGHNA and CDR2 is YNFKEQ. The CDR3 DNA sequence: TGTGCCAGCAGCCGAGCAAGGGATAATGAAGCTTTCTTT. As protein: CASSRARDNEAFF.

The genes are TRBV7-8 and TRBJ1-5; D is perhaps TRBD1 (6 bases). The CDR3 totals 15 residues. V lost 1 base, J lost 4 bases, and 11 bases lay in between. In germline, CDR1 is SGHVS, CDR2 FQNEAQ. CDR3 bases: TGTGCCAGCAGCTTAGGGGGGGGCATAAATCAGCCCCAGCATTTT. This translates into CASSLGGGINQPQHF.

V and J are TRBV15 and TRBJ2-1, with D tentatively TRBD2 (6 bases). V was trimmed by 5 bases and J by 10 bases, leaving 12 bases between them. The CDR3 covers 12 residues. Germline V gene data show CDR1 as LNHNV and CDR2 as YYDKDF (reference sequence). CDR3 sequence reads: CATSARLEEQFF. The DNA of the CDR3 is TGTGCCACCAGCGCACGACTAGAGGAGCAGTTCTTC. Variable domain in full (rest from reference TRBV15 and TRBJ2-1): DAMVIQNPRYQVTQFGKPVTLSCSQTLNHNVMYWYQQKSSQAPKLLFHYYDKDFNNEADTPDNFQSRRPNTSFCFLDIRSPGLGDTAMYLCATSARLEEQFFGPGTRLTVL.

The genes are TRBV29-1 and TRBJ1-1, with D unresolved. V lost 2 bases, J lost 2 bases, and 3 bases lay in between. The CDR3 spans 11 residues. Per the germline V gene, CDR1 is SQVTM and CDR2 is ANQGSEA. CDR3 sequence: CSVETNTEAFF. CDR3 sequence (DNA): TGCAGCGTTGAAACTAACACTGAAGCTTTCTTT.

The table lists this clonotype with a count of one. The chain links TRBV30 to TRBJ2-5; tentative D call: TRBD1 (6 bases). The CDR3 is made up of 15 amino acids. V dropped 3 bases and J dropped 2 bases, with 16 bases sitting between them. Germline V CDR1 and CDR2: GTSNPN, SVGIG (reference sequence). The CDR3 DNA is TGTGCCTGGAGAAGGGGGACATGGGAACAAGAGACCCAGTACTTC. Encoded protein: CAWRRGTWEQETQYF.

The rearrangement joins TRBV13 to TRBJ1-4, with TRBD1 as a possible D gene (6 bases). Germline V lookup: CDR1 PRHDT, CDR2 FYEKMQ (reference sequence). Trimming took off 7 bases at V and 1 base at J, with 10 bases between the two ends. This CDR3 has 14 amino acids. CDR3 in DNA: TGTGCCAGCATCATCAGGGGAACTAATGAAAAACTGTTTTTT. Translating it yields CASIIRGTNEKLFF.

Here the CDR3 reads CASSYFLAGLSYNEQFF. CDR3 coding DNA: TGTGCCAGCAGCTACTTTTTAGCGGGCCTCTCCTACAATGAGCAGTTCTTC. The chain uses TRBV11-1 and TRBJ2-1; 7 nucleotides align to TRBD2. This CDR3 contains 17 residues. The V and J ends lost 4 bases and 0 bases, in that order; junction bases with no gene match: 9. The germline V gene encodes CDR1 SGHAT and CDR2 FQDESV (reference sequence).

The V call is TRBV15, the J call TRBJ2-7; D is unclear. The CDR3 extends over 14 amino acids. Per the germline V gene, CDR1 is LNHNV and CDR2 is YYDKDF (reference sequence). Trimming left V 6 bases short and J 0 bases short, with 12 bases between. The CDR3 DNA follows: TGTGCCACCAGAGGTGATATTAGCTCCTACGAGCAGTACTTC. Translated: CATRGDISSYEQYF.

The V gene is TRBV30, the J gene TRBJ1-1; D is unclear. Germline assignment: CDR1 GTSNPN and CDR2 SVGIG (reference sequence). The CDR3 totals 13 residues. Between the trimmed V and J ends, which lost 0 bases and 1 base, there was a span of 6 bases. This CDR3 reads CAWSVLGNTEAFF. In DNA, the CDR3 is TGTGCCTGGAGTGTACTGGGGAACACTGAAGCTTTCTTT.

V gene TRBV20-1 combines with J gene TRBJ2-1; 8 nucleotides agree with TRBD2. V shed 3 bases and J 4 bases; nucleotides not matched to a gene: 5. Per the germline V gene, CDR1 is DFQATT and CDR2 is SNEGSKA (reference sequence). The CDR3 consists of 14 residues. The CDR3 DNA reads TGCAGTGCTAGGTATAGCGGGAATTACAATGAGCAGTTCTTC. Amino acids: CSARYSGNYNEQFF.

This chain uses TRBV20-1 with TRBJ1-4; unclear D gene. Germline loops: CDR1 DFQATT, CDR2 SNEGSKA (reference sequence). The CDR3 is made up of 17 amino acids. Trimming took off 0 bases at V and 3 bases at J, with 17 bases between the two ends. CDR3 in amino acids: CSARDLIGGGPNEKLFF. The CDR3 DNA is TGCAGTGCTAGAGATCTTATAGGAGGAGGCCCTAATGAAAAACTGTTTTTT.

The chain joins TRBV9 to TRBJ2-7, with D perhaps TRBD1 (5 bases). Germline V gene data show CDR1 as SGDLS and CDR2 as YYNGEE. The V end was cut by 0 bases, the J end by 2 bases, with 12 bases between. The CDR3 consists of 15 residues. CDR3 sequence (DNA): TGTGCCAGCAGCGTAGCCGACAGCTATACCTACGAGCAGTACTTC. It is translated as CASSVADSYTYEQYF.

This chain joins TRBV19 and TRBJ2-7; possibly TRBD1 or TRBD2 for D (5 bases each). Germline V CDR1 and CDR2: LNHDA, SQIVND (reference sequence). V lost 4 bases to trimming and J lost 3 bases, with 10 bases between them. The CDR3 is made up of 13 amino acids. The CDR3 here is CASSTGPRYEQYF. In DNA, the CDR3 is TGTGCCAGTAGTACGGGACCGCGCTACGAGCAGTACTTC.

The chain joins TRBV30 to TRBJ1-1, with unresolved D. The V gene's germline CDR1 is GTSNPN and CDR2 SVGIG (reference sequence). The CDR3 is made up of 13 amino acids. V lost 0 bases and J 3 bases, leaving 8 bases between the germline ends. DNA of the CDR3: TGTGCCTGGAGTGTACTAGTTTACACTGAAGCTTTCTTT. Encoded protein: CAWSVLVYTEAFF.

The V gene is TRBV28, the J gene TRBJ2-7, with D hard to call. CDR1 and CDR2 (germline): MDHEN, SYDVKM. V dropped 8 bases and J dropped 0 bases, with 11 bases sitting between them. CDR3 size: 13 residues. The CDR3 loop reads CASGPHRSYEQYF. DNA for the CDR3: TGTGCCAGCGGGCCGCACCGCTCCTACGAGCAGTACTTC.

This clonotype was seen a single time. The genes are TRBV6-5 and TRBJ2-3; 8 nucleotides match TRBD1. CDR3 length equals 13 residues. With 6 bases clipped from V and 2 bases from J, the junction kept 1 base outside the gene matches. Per the germline V gene, CDR1 is MNHEY and CDR2 is SVGAGI. The chain's CDR3 is CASRTGVTDTQYF. In DNA, the CDR3 is TGTGCCAGCAGGACAGGGGTCACAGATACGCAGTATTTT.

The chain recombines TRBV5-1 with TRBJ2-7, with TRBD1 matching over 10 bases. CDR1 SGHRS and CDR2 YFSETQ come from the germline V gene. The CDR3 contains 17 residues. Trimming removed 0 bases from V and 3 bases from J; junction bases left unmatched: 9. CDR3: CASSLAFQDRGIYEQYF. In DNA, the CDR3 is TGCGCCAGCAGCTTGGCATTTCAGGACAGGGGGATCTACGAGCAGTACTTC. The full variable domain, its missing parts supplied by reference TRBV5-1 and TRBJ2-7, is KAGVTQTPRYLIKTRGQQVTLSCSPISGHRSVSWYQQTPGQGLQFLFEYFSETQRNKGNFPGRFSGRQFSNSRSEMNVSTLELGDSALYLCASSLAFQDRGIYEQYFGPGTRLTVT.

The rearrangement uses TRBV28 and TRBJ1-5; TRBD1 matches at 7 bases. V was pared by 6 bases and J by 3 bases, with 8 bases of the junction left unmatched. Germline V lookup: CDR1 MDHEN, CDR2 SYDVKM. The CDR3 runs to 15 residues. CDR3 sequence: CASSTMGQLNQPQHF. As DNA, the CDR3 is TGTGCCAGCAGCACAATGGGACAGCTCAATCAGCCCCAGCATTTT. Full variable domain (outside the CDR3, taken from reference TRBV28 and TRBJ1-5): DVKVTQSSRYLVKRTGEKVFLECVQDMDHENMFWYRQDPGLGLRLIYFSYDVKMKEKGDIPEGYSVSREKKERFSLILESASTNQTSMYLCASSTMGQLNQPQHFGDGTRLSIL.

This sequence joins TRBV27 and TRBJ2-1, with 7 bases identical to TRBD2. There are 13 residues in the CDR3. Germline CDR1 and CDR2: MNHEY and SMNVEV (reference sequence). Trimming took 3 bases from V and 12 from J; bases not matched to a gene: 8. Here the CDR3 reads CASSFGGSVWQFF. Written as DNA, the CDR3 is TGTGCCAGCAGTTTCGGCGGGAGCGTTTGGCAGTTCTTC.

The chain employs TRBV29-1 and TRBJ2-2, with 8 bases aligning to TRBD1. The CDR3 extends over 13 amino acids. Looked up from germline, CDR1 is SQVTM and CDR2 is ANQGSEA. J gave up 7 bases and V 7 bases, and 8 bases lay outside the gene matches. The CDR3 DNA reads as TGCAGCGCCCTGACAGGGGCAGGCGGGGAGCTGTTTTTT. Translating it yields CSALTGAGGELFF.

The V call is TRBV12-3 or TRBV12-4, the J call TRBJ1-2, with D possibly TRBD1 on 6 matching bases. This CDR3 has 15 amino acids. Between the trimmed V and J ends, which lost 7 bases and 7 bases, there was a span of 22 bases. The CDR3 is CASTLTGGADSGYTF. The CDR3, as DNA: TGTGCCAGCACCTTGACGGGGGGCGCTGATAGTGGCTACACCTTC.